The clone carrying this T cell receptor beta chain was seen a single time. Its specificity is not known. V was clipped by 5 bases and J by 2 bases, with 16 bases between them. The CDR3 is 15 residues long. CDR1 is SGHTA and CDR2 is FQGTGA in the germline V gene. Time point described: inflamed ileum from the surgical specimen. The sample comes from a study of T cell repertoires in ileal Crohn's disease. Study overall: About half received postoperative treatment, around twelve with thiopurines and around 18 anti-TNF. Biopsies of inflamed ileum from the surgical specimen form M0 samples.

Sequencing used immunoSEQ multiplex PCR; TCRdb keeps in-frame clones, though not all of them. The sample includes approximately 1,500 clones, more than 90% of them seen just once. Findings and caveats of the study: Endoscopic recurrence occurred in every patient whose clonality exceeded 26.8%. High-frequency clones were more common in sorted CD8 than CD4 cells.

This clonotype originated in an adult with Crohn's disease. Sequences were obtained from ileal tissue. The chain carries TRBV7-3 and TRBJ2-7; tentative D call: TRBD2 (6 bases). The CDR3 DNA reads TGTGCCAGCAGCCCCGAGGCGGGGCCGGCCTACGAGCAGTACTTC. This encodes CASSPEAGPAYEQYF. Using reference TRBV7-3 and TRBJ2-7 for the parts outside the CDR3, the full variable domain is GAGVSQTPSNKVTEKGKYVELRCDPISGHTALYWYRQSLGQGPEFLIYFQGTGAADDSGLPNDRFFAVRPEGSVSTLKIQRTERGDSAVYLCASSPEAGPAYEQYFGPGTRLTVT.